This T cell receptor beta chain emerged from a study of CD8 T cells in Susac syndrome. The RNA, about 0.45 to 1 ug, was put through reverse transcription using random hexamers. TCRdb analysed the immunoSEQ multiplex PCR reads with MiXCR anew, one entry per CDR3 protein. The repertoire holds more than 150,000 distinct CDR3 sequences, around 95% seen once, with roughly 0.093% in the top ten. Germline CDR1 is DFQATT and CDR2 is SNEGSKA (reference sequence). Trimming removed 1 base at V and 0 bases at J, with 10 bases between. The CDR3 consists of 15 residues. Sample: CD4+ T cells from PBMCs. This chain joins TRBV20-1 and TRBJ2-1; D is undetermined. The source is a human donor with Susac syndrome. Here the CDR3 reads CSARAQRPSYNEQFF. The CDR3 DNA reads TGCAGTGCTAGAGCCCAAAGGCCCTCCTACAATGAGCAGTTCTTC.